The clone carrying this TCR beta chain was seen only a few times. V was clipped by 5 bases and J by 10 bases; unmatched bases: 6. This CDR3 spans 12 amino acids. Per germline, CDR1 SEHNR and CDR2 FQNEAQ (reference sequence). In the source study's methods: Reference gene primer amplification gave nucleated cell count estimates. This table comes from immunoSEQ multiplex PCR, and its TCRdb copy is limited to in-frame clones, with some not included. V, J and clone size reflect that table, while D and trimming were determined from the DNA. The sample lists under 85,000 clones; roughly 88% were seen once. The record originates from a study of blood T cell repertoires in COVID-19.

The clonotype was recovered from a man between 65 and 85 years old with acute or convalescent COVID-19. The sequencing input was peripheral blood. V and J are TRBV7-9 and TRBJ1-2; TRBD1 agrees at 8 bases. CDR3 loop: CASSRGQGDYTF. DNA of the CDR3: TGTGCCAGCAGCCGTGGACAGGGAGACTACACCTTC.